The rows below give T cell receptor beta chains drawn from one sample of a study of CD8 T cells in ankylosing spondylitis. TCRdb re-called the 5' RACE reads with MiXCR, one entry per CDR3 protein. Among about 800,000 distinct CDR3 sequences listed, roughly 10% were seen once. Sequencing was carried out using blood, either unsorted or a sorted T cell fraction (not recorded which). All receptors derive from a male donor with ankylosing spondylitis. The CDR3 runs from the conserved cysteine through the conserved F or W. D genes are given only for firm matches. Size is stated for part of the rows, as once, few or many counts, or as a class when the clone is expanded.

TRBV29-1	TRBJ1-1	NA	NA	TGCAGCGTTGAAAAACGATTTAACACTGAAGCTTTCTTT	CSVEKRFNTEAFF
TRBV20-1	TRBJ2-1	few	NA	TGCAGTGCTCAGGACCGGGGATCCTACAATGAGCAGTTCTTC	CSAQDRGSYNEQFF
TRBV10-3	TRBJ1-2	NA	NA	TGTGCCATCAGTGAGCCCGGTGGGGGCTACACCTTC	CAISEPGGGYTF
TRBV14	TRBJ1-2	many	NA	TGTGCCAGCAGCCAAGATCTACAGGGTCTCTATGGCTACACCTTC	CASSQDLQGLYGYTF
TRBV6-5	TRBJ1-5	NA	TRBD1	TGTGCCAGCAGTTACCGGACAGGGCCAATATTCAATCAGCCCCAGCATTTT	CASSYRTGPIFNQPQHF
TRBV28	TRBJ2-5	NA	NA	TGTGCCAGCAAGTACAGGGATTGGGAGACCCAGTACTTC	CASKYRDWETQYF
TRBV11-2	TRBJ2-3	NA	NA	TGTGCCAGCAGCCCCCTTAGAGGGGGGGGGACCCTTTTTACGCAGTATTTT	CASSPLRGGGTLFTQYF
TRBV10-1	TRBJ2-3	many	NA	TGCGCCAGCAGTGTGGACCTATTCACAGATACGCAGTATTTT	CASSVDLFTDTQYF
TRBV5-1	TRBJ2-5	few	TRBD1	TGCGCCAGCAGCTTGGAGGGCATCGGGACAGGGGGTTCACCGACCCAGTACTTC	CASSLEGIGTGGSPTQYF
TRBV6-2/TRBV6-3	TRBJ1-5	NA	NA	TGTGCCAGCAGTTACAGCGGCAGTATCTCCCAGCCCCAGCATTTT	CASSYSGSISQPQHF
TRBV20-1	TRBJ2-5	many	NA	TGCAGTGCTAGCCGGCCACACCAAGAGACCCAGTACTTC	CSASRPHQETQYF
TRBV5-5	TRBJ1-2	many	NA	TGTGCCAGCAGCTTTAGGGGCTACACCTTC	CASSFRGYTF
TRBV7-9	TRBJ2-1	NA	NA	TGTGCCAGCAGCTATGGGACTGACCCCTACAATGAGCAGTTCTTC	CASSYGTDPYNEQFF
TRBV20-1	TRBJ2-7	NA	TRBD1	TGCAGTGCTACGTTACAGGGGGCCTACGAGCAGTACTTC	CSATLQGAYEQYF
TRBV24-1	TRBJ2-2	few	TRBD1	TGTGCCACCGGACAGGGAAGGGGCGGGGAGCTGTTTTTT	CATGQGRGGELFF
TRBV20-1	TRBJ1-4	many	TRBD1	TGCAGTGCTAGCGGACAGGGGGTGGGGGAAAAACTGTTTTTT	CSASGQGVGEKLFF
TRBV5-1	TRBJ2-3	NA	NA	TGCGCCAGCAGCATCCCGGGGAATACAGATACGCAGTATTTT	CASSIPGNTDTQYF
TRBV3-1	TRBJ2-7	NA	NA	TGTGCCAGCAGCCAACGCGACTTGAACTACGAGCAGTACTTC	CASSQRDLNYEQYF
TRBV4-2	TRBJ2-3	NA	TRBD2	TGTGCCAGCAGCCGTCTCACTAGCGGGGGGACCAGCACAGATACGCAGTATTTT	CASSRLTSGGTSTDTQYF